The 11 T cell receptor beta chains below were found in one sample sequenced in a study of blood T cells in healthy people across ages. A second PCR of 7 to 11 cycles used a sample-barcoded 5' primer and a J-beta primer mix. One entry per CDR3 protein results from TCRdb running MiXCR on the 5' RACE reads. The sample has approximately 1.5 million distinct CDR3 sequences, around 35% seen once. The material sequenced was blood. All receptors derive from a woman aged 25 to 39 in good health.

The chain combines TRBV6-1 with TRBJ2-5; no firm D call. The CDR3 runs to 13 residues. The V and J ends lost 11 bases and 5 bases respectively, with 18 bases between them. Germline assignment: CDR1 MNHNS and CDR2 SASEGT. This CDR3 is CAGEPPERETQYF. CDR3 DNA sequence: TGTGCCGGAGAGCCCCCCGAGAGGGAGACCCAGTACTTC.

This clonotype was observed a handful of times. One junction end does not reproduce the germline sequence, and a read error may be involved. The chain has TRBV7-9 and TRBJ2-3; D is tentatively TRBD1 or TRBD2 (6 bases each). Germline V gene sequence: CDR1 SEHNR, CDR2 FQNEAQ (reference sequence). There are 14 residues in the CDR3. CDR3 DNA sequence: TGTGCCTCAACAGGGACTTTCACAACAGGTACGCAGTATTTT. The encoded protein is CASTGTFTTGTQYF. Together with reference TRBV7-9 and TRBJ2-3, the CDR3 gives the full variable domain: DTGVSQNPRHKITKRGQNVTFRCDPISEHNRLYWYRQTLGQGPEFLTYFQNEAQLEKSRLLSDRFSAERPKGSFSTLEIQRTEQGDSAMYLCASTGTFTTGTQYFGPGTRLTVL.

This clonotype occurred a few times. The chain recombines TRBV5-6 with TRBJ2-7; the match to TRBD2 covers 11 bases. V dropped 4 bases and J dropped 3; count of bases not matched to a gene: 6. The CDR3 runs 15 residues. CDR1 and CDR2 (germline): SGHDT, YYEEEE. The DNA of the CDR3 is TGTGCCAGCAGCGAGGCGGGGACTAGCGGCTACGAGCAGTACTTC. Its translation is CASSEAGTSGYEQYF.

The CDR3 DNA reads TGCAGTGCTAGAGATCCGGACAGGCGCTATGGCTACACCTTC. Translated: CSARDPDRRYGYTF. The rearrangement uses TRBV20-1 and TRBJ1-2; 7 nucleotides agree with TRBD1. CDR1 DFQATT and CDR2 SNEGSKA come from the germline V gene (reference sequence). This CDR3 comprises 14 residues. The J segment lost 4 bases and the V segment lost 0 bases, leaving 5 bases of the junction unmatched.

In this sample, this clonotype turned up a few times. This chain links TRBV7-9 with TRBJ2-7; D uncertain. Trimming took off 0 bases at V and 1 base at J, with 10 bases between the two ends. Germline V gene lookup returns CDR1 SEHNR and CDR2 FQNEAQ (reference sequence). This CDR3 has 15 amino acids. CDR3 sequence: CASSLAVDPSYEQYF. The CDR3 DNA reads as TGTGCCAGCAGCTTAGCCGTGGACCCATCCTACGAGCAGTACTTC.

The rearrangement joins TRBV5-1 to TRBJ2-1; D is uncertain. Germline-derived CDR1 and CDR2 are SGHRS and YFSETQ. V was trimmed by 1 base and J by 0 bases, leaving 8 bases between them. This CDR3 is 15 amino acids long. CDR3 amino acids: CASSLPSFSYNEQFF. The DNA for the CDR3 is TGCGCCAGCAGCTTGCCCTCATTCTCCTACAATGAGCAGTTCTTC. The whole variable domain, filled in from reference TRBV5-1 and TRBJ2-1, reads KAGVTQTPRYLIKTRGQQVTLSCSPISGHRSVSWYQQTPGQGLQFLFEYFSETQRNKGNFPGRFSGRQFSNSRSEMNVSTLELGDSALYLCASSLPSFSYNEQFFGPGTRLTVL.

This clonotype has a handful of counts. V usage is TRBV20-1 and J usage is TRBJ2-7, with TRBD2 matching 7 bases. This CDR3 region has 15 residues. Germline V lookup: CDR1 DFQATT, CDR2 SNEGSKA (reference sequence). V lost 2 bases and J lost 5; bases outside the gene matches: 12. This chain's CDR3 is CSARTGGGSLHEQYF. Written as DNA, the CDR3 is TGCAGTGCTAGAACGGGCGGCGGGAGCTTACACGAGCAGTACTTC.

Remarks on this clonotype: An end of the junction differs from the germline gene, which may be a read error. The chain carries TRBV27 and TRBJ1-2; D perhaps matches TRBD1 (6 bases). The CDR3 is 14 amino acids. The germline gives CDR1 MNHEY, CDR2 SMNVEV (reference sequence). As DNA, the CDR3 is TGTGCCTGCAGCCCATCCGGGACACCCTATGGCTACACCTTC. Translated, it gives CACSPSGTPYGYTF.

This clonotype was observed many times. The rearrangement joins TRBV7-9 to TRBJ2-1; TRBD1 might be the D (6 bases). Germline V gene lookup returns CDR1 SEHNR and CDR2 FQNEAQ (reference sequence). Deletions cut 2 bases from V and 12 bases from J, with 14 bases between. There are 13 residues in the CDR3. The CDR3 region has the DNA TGTGCCAGCAGCTTACAGGGGCCAACTGGGCAGTTCTTC. The encoded protein is CASSLQGPTGQFF.

This clonotype was seen more than once but under ten times. The gene calls are TRBV20-1 and TRBJ2-6; D may be TRBD1 or TRBD2 (5 bases each). CDR1 is DFQATT, CDR2 SNEGSKA, per germline (reference sequence). Trimming left V 0 bases short and J 2 bases short, with 14 bases between. There are 17 residues in the CDR3. CDR3 nucleotides: TGCAGTGCTAGAGATTCAGGGCCGGGGACTGGGGCCAACGTCCTGACTTTC. Translation gives CSARDSGPGTGANVLTF.

This clonotype appeared a few times. The gene calls are TRBV7-2 and TRBJ2-1, with 9 bases fitting TRBD2. This CDR3 region has 16 residues. Germline V gene lookup returns CDR1 SGHTA and CDR2 FQGNSA. After removal of 4 bases from V and 5 bases from J, the junction contained 9 bases not matched to a gene. CDR3 nucleotide sequence: TGTGCCAGCAGCTCCTTAGCGGGAGAGCTAGACAATGAGCAGTTCTTC. Translating gives CASSSLAGELDNEQFF.